Shown below are 24 T cell receptor beta chains from a single sample sequenced in a study of control samples from healthy donors and cancer patients. The assay was immunoSEQ multiplex PCR, and TCRdb's table has in-frame clones only and misses some. The top ten hold about a fifth of the sample, which has about 99,000 clones, around 89% seen once. The sample consisted of PBMCs. The origin of the receptors is a man in his 60s with lung cancer.

V is TRBV6-5 and J is TRBJ1-2, with a possible D match to TRBD1 (6 bases). Germline V CDR1 and CDR2: MNHEY, SVGAGI. Trimming removed 6 bases from V and 0 bases from J, with 8 bases in between. The CDR3 covers 13 residues. The CDR3, as DNA: TGTGCCAGCAGCGGACAGACTAACTATGGCTACACCTTC. Translated: CASSGQTNYGYTF.

The V call is TRBV5-1, the J call TRBJ1-1; D gene ambiguous. Germline V gives CDR1 SGHRS, CDR2 YFSETQ. With 0 bases removed from V and 1 base from J, the gap between germline ends came to 7 bases. The CDR3 spans 14 residues. The CDR3: CASSLVTENTEAFF. The CDR3 nucleotides read TGCGCCAGCAGCTTGGTTACAGAGAACACTGAAGCTTTCTTT.

This clone was found a few times. This chain joins TRBV29-1 and TRBJ1-2, with D perhaps TRBD1 (5 bases). The CDR3 sequence is 14 residues long. Germline CDR1 and CDR2: SQVTM and ANQGSEA. Trimming took 3 bases from V and 7 from J, leaving 18 bases between them. The DNA of the CDR3 is TGCAGCGTTGATGAGGCAGGGCAAGGAGCTGGCTACACCTTC. Encoded protein: CSVDEAGQGAGYTF.

This clone was picked up one time. The chain is built from TRBV19 and TRBJ1-5, with D unresolved. V was shortened by 3 bases and J by 1 base, with 16 bases between the two germline ends. The CDR3 is 17 residues long. The V gene's germline CDR1 is LNHDA and CDR2 SQIVND (reference sequence). In DNA form, the CDR3 reads TGTGCCAGTAGTATGCGGACGGGTGAGGGCAGCAATCAGCCCCAGCATTTT. It specifies CASSMRTGEGSNQPQHF.

V usage is TRBV4-1 and J usage is TRBJ2-4; tentatively, D is TRBD2 (7 bases). Germline CDR1 is MGHRA and CDR2 is YSYEKL. Trimming left V 0 bases short and J 3 bases short, with 24 bases between. CDR3 length equals 20 residues. Here the CDR3 reads CASSQELDWGGGARKNIQYF. CDR3 nucleotide sequence: TGCGCCAGCAGCCAAGAATTAGATTGGGGAGGGGGAGCGCGCAAAAACATTCAGTACTTC.

This chain links TRBV6-5 with TRBJ2-7; TRBD1 matches at 10 bases. J was trimmed by 4 bases and V by 6 bases; bases with no gene match: 9. There are 15 residues in the CDR3. Germline V gene lookup returns CDR1 MNHEY and CDR2 SVGAGI. The CDR3 reads CASRPGTGAQYEQYV. As DNA, the CDR3 is TGTGCCAGCAGACCCGGGACAGGGGCCCAATACGAGCAGTACGTC.

The rearrangement joins TRBV9 to TRBJ1-4, with a weak D call TRBD1 (6 bases). There are 15 residues in the CDR3. The V end lost 0 bases, the J end lost 12 bases, and 18 bases lay between the germline ends. Germline-derived CDR1 and CDR2 are SGDLS and YYNGEE. The CDR3 sequence is CASSVEGGPRRQLFF. The CDR3 region has the DNA TGTGCCAGCAGCGTAGAGGGGGGCCCTAGGAGGCAACTGTTTTTT.

V is TRBV4-2 and J is TRBJ2-5; D tentatively fits TRBD1 or TRBD2 (5 bases each). The CDR3 spans 14 residues. Germline loops: CDR1 LGHNA, CDR2 YNFKEQ. V dropped 0 bases and J dropped 8 bases, with 13 bases sitting between them. CDR3 DNA: TGTGCCAGCAGCCAAGAGGGACCTCGCGGTACCCAGTACTTC. Its protein product is CASSQEGPRGTQYF.

In its sample, this clone was seen many times. The chain joins TRBV7-8 to TRBJ2-7; TRBD1 aligns across 8 bases. Germline V gives CDR1 SGHVS, CDR2 FQNEAQ. The CDR3 has 13 residues. Trimming at V came to 5 bases and at J to 0 bases, leaving 0 bases not matched to a gene. CDR3 nucleotides: TGTGCCAGCAGCCAGGGGGCCTCCTACGAGCAGTACGTC. Residues: CASSQGASYEQYV.

The V gene is TRBV5-6, the J gene TRBJ2-2, with 7 bases aligning to TRBD2. The CDR3 loop spans 15 amino acids. V shed 0 bases and J 6 bases; nucleotides not matched to a gene: 5. CDR1 SGHDT and CDR2 YYEEEE come from the germline V gene. The CDR3 reads CASSLDGRVPGELFF. The CDR3 coding sequence is TGTGCCAGCAGCTTGGATGGGAGGGTCCCCGGGGAGCTGTTTTTT.

For this clone: The same CDR3 can be traced to other DNA sequences in this sample. The rearrangement links TRBV18 to TRBJ2-5; no definite D call. CDR1 is KGHSH and CDR2 is LQKENI in the germline V gene. V gave up 0 bases and J gave up 2 bases, with 4 bases separating them. The CDR3 runs 13 residues. CDR3 amino acids: CASSPPSQETQYF. The CDR3 bases are TGTGCCAGCTCACCACCGTCACAAGAGACCCAGTACTTC.

V and J are TRBV6-6 and TRBJ1-3; D is undetermined. The V end lost 4 bases, the J end lost 6 bases, and 10 bases lay between the germline ends. CDR3 length: 13 residues. The germline gives CDR1 MNHNY, CDR2 SVGAGI (reference sequence). The CDR3 DNA follows: TGTGCCAGCAGTTTTGAAGCTTTAAACACCATATATTTT. It encodes CASSFEALNTIYF.

The chain links TRBV14 to TRBJ2-3; D gene uncertain. V was trimmed by 4 bases and J by 2 bases, leaving 13 bases between them. The germline V gene encodes CDR1 SGHDN and CDR2 FVKESK. There are 15 residues in the CDR3. The CDR3 DNA follows: TGTGCCAGCAGCCGCAACGTGGGCTCCACAGATACGCAGTATTTT. Protein product: CASSRNVGSTDTQYF. Drawing the rest from reference TRBV14 and TRBJ2-3, the complete variable domain is EAGVTQFPSHSVIEKGQTVTLRCDPISGHDNLYWYRRVMGKEIKFLLHFVKESKQDESGMPNNRFLAERTGGTYSTLKVQPAELEDSGVYFCASSRNVGSTDTQYFGPGTRLTVL.

The chain links TRBV3-1 (or the pseudogene TRBV3-2) to TRBJ2-2; D unresolved. The CDR3 totals 13 residues. Trimming took off 7 bases at V and 4 bases at J, with 10 bases between the two ends. Germline V lookup: CDR1 LGHDT, CDR2 YNNKEL (reference sequence). For the CDR3, the DNA is TGTGCCAGCATCGGGTATGGCACCGGGGAGCTGTTTTTT. Translating gives CASIGYGTGELFF.

This chain connects TRBV10-3 to TRBJ2-3; D might be TRBD1 (6 bases). This CDR3 region has 16 residues. The V end was cut by 4 bases, the J end by 4 bases, with 18 bases between. The germline V gene has CDR1 ENHRY and CDR2 SYGVKD. The DNA for the CDR3 is TGTGCCATCAGTGGGGCGGACAGTGAGGTGGCAGATACGCAGTATTTT. Translation gives CAISGADSEVADTQYF.

The chain recombines TRBV19 with TRBJ1-1; a possible D gene is TRBD1 (6 bases). Germline values: CDR1 LNHDA, CDR2 SQIVND (reference sequence). The CDR3 consists of 14 residues. The CDR3 DNA reads TGTGGTGGTGTATTGGGACACTTGAACACTGAAGCTTTCTTT. This translates into CGGVLGHLNTEAFF.

This clone was observed once. V usage is TRBV18 and J usage is TRBJ1-2, with D tentatively TRBD1 (5 bases). Germline V gene lookup returns CDR1 KGHSH and CDR2 LQKENI. The CDR3 contains 16 residues. Trimming took 3 bases from V and 0 from J, leaving 14 bases between them. CDR3 residues: CASSPTDPFSNYGYTF. The CDR3 region has the DNA TGTGCCAGCTCACCGACAGACCCTTTTTCTAACTATGGCTACACCTTC. Variable domain in full (rest from reference TRBV18 and TRBJ1-2): NAGVMQNPRHLVRRRGQEARLRCSPMKGHSHVYWYRQLPEEGLKFMVYLQKENIIDESGMPKERFSAEFPKEGPSILRIQQVVRGDSAAYFCASSPTDPFSNYGYTFGSGTRLTVV.

By proportion, this clone is hyperexpanded. The chain links TRBV3-1 (or the pseudogene TRBV3-2) to TRBJ1-2; D may be TRBD1 (6 bases). This CDR3 has 15 amino acids. The germline V gene encodes CDR1 LGHDT and CDR2 YNNKEL (reference sequence). V dropped 1 base and J dropped 0 bases, with 9 bases sitting between them. The DNA of the CDR3 is TGTGCCAGCAGCCAAGTGGCAGGGGCTAACTATGGCTACACCTTC. Protein product: CASSQVAGANYGYTF.

CDR3 sequence (DNA): TGCGCCAGCAGTGACGGATCCGGACACAACTACAATGAGCAGTTCTTC. Translating it yields CASSDGSGHNYNEQFF. The J gene is TRBJ2-1, the V gene TRBV10-1, with D tentatively TRBD1 (5 bases). Trimming removed 3 bases from V and 3 bases from J, with 15 bases in between. The germline CDR1 and CDR2 sequences are WNHNN and SYGVQD (reference sequence). The CDR3 extends over 16 amino acids.

This clone was detected a few times. The chain uses TRBV24-1 and TRBJ2-5; 10 bases align to TRBD1. After removal of 1 base from V and 3 bases from J, the junction contained 4 bases not matched to a gene. Per the germline V gene, CDR1 is KGHDR and CDR2 is SFDVKD. The CDR3 runs 16 residues. CDR3 sequence (DNA): TGTGCCACCAGTGATTTACTTGGACAGGGGGAAGAGACCCAGTACTTC. Protein product: CATSDLLGQGEETQYF.

V gene TRBV7-3 combines with J gene TRBJ2-2; D call uncertain. V was pared by 2 bases and J by 1 base, with 11 bases between. CDR3 size: 16 residues. Germline CDR1 SGHTA, CDR2 FQGTGA. CDR3 region: CASSLYGPGNTGELFF. The CDR3 DNA follows: TGTGCCAGCAGCTTATACGGGCCAGGGAACACCGGGGAGCTGTTTTTT.

The chain employs TRBV6-2 or TRBV6-3 and TRBJ2-3; D is perhaps TRBD1 (6 bases). Germline loops: CDR1 MNHEY, CDR2 SVGEGT. V gave up 4 bases and J gave up 0 bases, with 8 bases separating them. This CDR3 region has 14 residues. This CDR3 reads CASSSTGSTDTQYF. The CDR3 DNA reads as TGTGCCAGCAGTTCGACAGGTAGCACAGATACGCAGTATTTT.

The rearrangement joins TRBV7-8 to TRBJ2-7; the match to TRBD1 covers 8 bases. The CDR3 is made up of 15 amino acids. The germline V gene has CDR1 SGHVS and CDR2 FQNEAQ. J gave up 2 bases and V 2 bases, and 5 bases lay outside the gene matches. The CDR3 DNA reads TGTGCCAGCAGCTTAAGACAGGGGTCCCCCTACGAGCAGTACGTC. Translating it yields CASSLRQGSPYEQYV.

This clone was recorded only once. This sample includes further DNA sequences coding for the same CDR3. The rearrangement links TRBV6-2 or TRBV6-3 to TRBJ2-7; D is unresolved. The CDR3 is 15 residues long. V dropped 0 bases and J dropped 2 bases, with 11 bases sitting between them. The germline gives CDR1 MNHEY, CDR2 SVGEGT. CDR3 in DNA: TGTGCCAGCAGTTACTCGAATTTAGATCCCTACGAGCAGTACTTC. Encoded protein: CASSYSNLDPYEQYF.